Listed below are T cell receptor beta chains from one sample, sequenced in a study of T-cell reconstitution after alpha-beta-depleted transplantation in children. TCRdb used MiXCR to reprocess the PCR reads, holding one entry per CDR3 protein. Of roughly 400,000 distinct CDR3 sequences listed, roughly 22% were seen once; the top ten hold 3% to 4.5%. The sample in question was PBMCs from the stem cell graft donor, obtained from the stem cell graft. The receptors stem from a human donor who donated a stem cell graft to a child with acute myeloid leukemia. CDR3s include the opening cysteine and the closing phenylalanine or tryptophan. A D gene is named only where the DNA matches it firmly. A clone size is listed for some rows: how often the clone was seen (once, few, many), or a class if it is expanded.

clone size	D gene	V gene	J gene	CDR3 protein	CDR3 DNA
many	NA	TRBV10-3	TRBJ2-5	CAISPTEIQETQYF	TGTGCCATCAGTCCTACAGAGATCCAAGAGACCCAGTACTTC
NA	NA	TRBV27	TRBJ2-1	CASSFTGTLNEQFF	TGTGCCAGCAGTTTCACCGGGACTCTCAATGAGCAGTTCTTC
many	NA	TRBV12-3/TRBV12-4	TRBJ2-7	CASSLVGREQYF	TGTGCCAGCAGTTTGGTGGGGCGCGAGCAGTACTTC
few	TRBD2	TRBV5-5	TRBJ2-7	CASSSRTSGTSYEQYF	TGTGCCAGCAGCTCCCGGACTAGCGGGACCTCCTACGAGCAGTACTTC
NA	NA	TRBV29-1	TRBJ2-3	CSVKRRTSTDTQYF	TGCAGCGTCAAAAGACGGACTAGCACAGATACGCAGTATTTT
NA	TRBD2	TRBV12-3/TRBV12-4	TRBJ2-2	CASSPGLAGDTGELFF	TGTGCCAGCAGTCCAGGACTAGCGGGAGACACCGGGGAGCTGTTTTTT
few	NA	TRBV7-6	TRBJ1-6	CASSLFQDNSPLHF	TGTGCCAGCAGCTTATTTCAGGATAATTCACCCCTCCACTTT
NA	TRBD2	TRBV7-2	TRBJ2-3	CASSSKLAGREDTQYF	TGTGCCAGCAGCTCTAAACTAGCGGGAAGGGAAGATACGCAGTATTTT
NA	TRBD2	TRBV12-3/TRBV12-4	TRBJ2-2	CASGPGTSDYNTGELFF	TGTGCCAGCGGACCCGGGACTAGCGATTATAACACCGGGGAGCTGTTTTTT
few	NA	TRBV6-5	TRBJ2-5	CASSYSSEGQETQYF	TGTGCCAGCAGTTATAGTAGCGAGGGACAAGAGACCCAGTACTTC
few	NA	TRBV15	TRBJ2-7	CATSSWKGGYEQYF	TGTGCCACCAGCTCCTGGAAGGGTGGGTACGAGCAGTACTTC
many	TRBD2	TRBV25-1	TRBJ2-1	CASSEGLAGKNEQFF	TGTGCCAGCAGTGAGGGACTAGCGGGTAAGAATGAGCAGTTCTTC
few	TRBD1	TRBV5-4	TRBJ2-1	CASSPPGTGVYNEQFF	TGTGCCAGCAGCCCACCAGGGACAGGGGTTTACAATGAGCAGTTCTTC
many	TRBD1	TRBV6-5	TRBJ2-7	CASTTRQGASYEQYF	TGTGCCAGCACTACCCGACAGGGGGCCAGCTACGAGCAGTACTTC
NA	NA	TRBV5-1	TRBJ2-2	CASSLKQGHTGELFF	TGCGCCAGCAGCTTGAAGCAGGGGCACACCGGGGAGCTGTTTTTT
NA	NA	TRBV11-3	TRBJ2-1	CASSLERSRNEQFF	TGTGCCAGCAGCTTAGAAAGGTCGCGCAATGAGCAGTTCTTC
many	TRBD2	TRBV7-2	TRBJ2-2	CASSLETSYDTGELFF	TGTGCCAGCAGCTTAGAGACTAGCTATGACACCGGGGAGCTGTTTTTT
few	TRBD2	TRBV7-9	TRBJ2-7	CASSLASGSVYEQYF	TGTGCCAGCAGCTTAGCTAGCGGGAGTGTCTACGAGCAGTACTTC
NA	TRBD2	TRBV4-1	TRBJ2-1	CASSQRTSGRSYNEQFF	TGCGCCAGCAGCCAACGGACTAGCGGGAGGTCCTACAATGAGCAGTTCTTC
few	TRBD2	TRBV20-1	TRBJ2-3	CSARMAGGPTDTQYF	TGCAGTGCTAGGATGGCGGGAGGGCCCACAGATACGCAGTATTTT
many	NA	TRBV20-1	TRBJ1-5	CSARGHSNQPQHF	TGCAGTGCTAGGGGGCATAGCAATCAGCCCCAGCATTTT
NA	TRBD2	TRBV11-2	TRBJ2-3	CASSYGEVAGGADTQYF	TGTGCCAGCAGCTACGGGGAAGTCGCGGGAGGGGCAGATACGCAGTATTTT
many	NA	TRBV29-1	TRBJ2-5	CSVRRHGKETQYF	TGCAGCGTTCGTCGACACGGGAAAGAGACCCAGTACTTC
NA	NA	TRBV20-1	TRBJ2-7	CSARVGLATGQYF	TGCAGTGCTAGAGTCGGGTTAGCTACGGGGCAGTACTTC
NA	NA	TRBV15	TRBJ2-6	CATSRRQGDPGANVLTF	TGTGCCACCAGCAGGAGGCAGGGCGACCCTGGGGCCAACGTCCTGACTTTC
few	NA	TRBV6-2/TRBV6-3	TRBJ1-5	CASTALGSNQPQHF	TGTGCCAGCACCGCCCTTGGGAGCAATCAGCCCCAGCATTTT
NA	TRBD2	TRBV12-3/TRBV12-4	TRBJ2-7	CASSLRGGGLAGIQQYF	TGTGCCAGCAGTCTCCGGGGAGGGGGGCTAGCGGGAATTCAGCAGTACTTC
few	TRBD2	TRBV20-1	TRBJ2-3	CSASTSGRMADTQYF	TGCAGTGCAAGTACTAGCGGGAGGATGGCAGATACGCAGTATTTT
many	TRBD2	TRBV7-9	TRBJ2-7	CASSPLAGLSYEQYF	TGTGCCAGCAGCCCGCTAGCGGGATTGTCCTACGAGCAGTACTTC
few	NA	TRBV20-1	TRBJ1-4	CSALGQGGEKLFF	TGCAGTGCCCTGGGGCAGGGAGGTGAAAAACTGTTTTTT
NA	TRBD2	TRBV2	TRBJ2-1	CASCSGRALNEQFF	TGTGCCAGCTGTAGCGGGAGGGCCTTGAATGAGCAGTTCTTC
NA	TRBD1	TRBV20-1	TRBJ2-5	CSGESDRGEETQYF	TGCAGTGGGGAGTCCGACAGGGGAGAAGAGACCCAGTACTTC
NA	TRBD1	TRBV7-8	TRBJ2-7	CASSSTGTGVGEQYF	TGTGCCAGCAGCTCGACCGGGACAGGGGTTGGCGAGCAGTACTTC
many	TRBD1	TRBV5-8	TRBJ2-4	CASSLVDREGF	TGTGCCAGCAGCTTGGTGGACAGGGAAGGTTTC
NA	TRBD2	TRBV28	TRBJ2-7	CASSPQGAGAARVQYF	TGTGCCAGCAGTCCCCAGGGTGCGGGAGCCGCCCGGGTGCAGTACTTC
few	NA	TRBV5-1	TRBJ1-2	CASSLESGSYGYTF	TGCGCCAGCAGCTTGGAGTCCGGTAGCTATGGCTACACCTTC
many	NA	TRBV20-1	TRBJ1-1	CSASWDLNTEAFF	TGCAGTGCTTCGTGGGACTTGAACACTGAAGCTTTCTTT
many	NA	TRBV6-1	TRBJ2-1	CASRRRMKDEQFF	TGTGCCAGCAGGCGACGGATGAAAGATGAGCAGTTCTTC
once	NA	TRBV7-3	TRBJ2-1	CASSSHRGNEQFF	TGTGCCAGCAGCTCACACCGGGGCAATGAGCAGTTCTTC
NA	NA	TRBV7-9	TRBJ2-3	CASSLVGLSPDTQYF	TGTGCCAGCAGCTTAGTCGGCCTTTCCCCAGATACGCAGTATTTT
few	NA	TRBV10-1	TRBJ2-3	CASSGNGIAQDTQYF	TGCGCCAGCAGTGGGAACGGGATAGCTCAGGATACGCAGTATTTT
once	TRBD2	TRBV28	TRBJ2-3	CASSFGAGGLTDTQYF	TGTGCCAGCAGTTTTGGGGCGGGAGGGCTAACCGATACGCAGTATTTT
NA	TRBD1	TRBV12-3/TRBV12-4	TRBJ1-5	CASSLARQGVEQPQHF	TGTGCCAGCAGTTTAGCGCGGCAGGGGGTCGAGCAGCCCCAGCATTTT
NA	NA	TRBV6-5	TRBJ1-5	CASSYKPEGNSPQHF	TGTGCCAGCAGTTATAAGCCCGAGGGAAATTCGCCCCAGCATTTT
NA	NA	TRBV2	TRBJ2-5	CASSERGLAETQYF	TGTGCCAGCAGTGAAAGGGGGCTAGCGGAGACCCAGTACTTC
NA	NA	TRBV5-1	TRBJ1-6	CASSLVGALSNSPLHF	TGCGCCAGCAGCTTGGTGGGGGCGCTTAGTAATTCACCCCTCCACTTT
NA	TRBD2	TRBV3-1	TRBJ2-7	CASSQHTSGRSHEQYF	TGTGCCAGCAGCCAACATACTAGCGGGAGATCCCACGAGCAGTACTTC
NA	TRBD2	TRBV12-3/TRBV12-4	TRBJ2-1	CASSLYSGGTLPEQFF	TGTGCCAGCAGCTTATATAGCGGGGGAACCCTCCCTGAGCAGTTCTTC
NA	NA	TRBV6-5	TRBJ2-1	CASSFSLSSYNEQFF	TGTGCCAGCAGTTTCAGCCTTAGCTCCTACAATGAGCAGTTCTTC
once	TRBD2	TRBV28	TRBJ2-1	CASSSRGLAEAYNEQFF	TGTGCCAGCAGTTCTCGGGGACTAGCAGAAGCCTACAATGAGCAGTTCTTC
NA	NA	TRBV5-1	TRBJ1-4	CASSLSSSANEKLFF	TGCGCCAGCAGCTTGTCCAGTTCAGCTAATGAAAAACTGTTTTTT
NA	TRBD1	TRBV29-1	TRBJ1-4	CSARTGVDGNEKLFF	TGCAGCGCCCGGACAGGGGTGGACGGAAATGAAAAACTGTTTTTT